The next 19 T cell receptor beta chains were all read from a single sample in a study of blood T cell repertoires in COVID-19. Sequenced by immunoSEQ multiplex PCR; TCRdb stores in-frame clones only, minus some. Found here are around 140,000 clones, over 80% of them singletons; the top ten hold around 1.5%. Sequenced input: peripheral blood. These receptors all stem from a human donor in a cohort sampled during active COVID-19.

The chain uses TRBV19 and TRBJ2-5; tentative D call: TRBD1 (6 bases). CDR1 LNHDA and CDR2 SQIVND come from the germline V gene (reference sequence). Trimming left V 1 base short and J 3 bases short, with 6 bases between. This CDR3 has 13 amino acids. The CDR3 DNA reads as TGTGCCAGTAGTATAGGGGACAAAGAGACCCAGTACTTC. Translated, it gives CASSIGDKETQYF.

This sequence joins TRBV27 and TRBJ2-7; TRBD1 matches 11 bases. The CDR3 spans 14 residues. Germline loops: CDR1 MNHEY, CDR2 SMNVEV (reference sequence). With 3 bases clipped from V and 7 bases from J, the junction kept 5 bases outside the gene matches. For the CDR3, the DNA is TGTGCCAGCAGTTTCGGGACAGGGGGAGGTGAGCAGTACTTC. Translated: CASSFGTGGGEQYF.

The CDR3 DNA is TGTGCCAGCACATCCGGGACAGTGAACACCGGGGAGCTGTTTTTT. Its translation: CASTSGTVNTGELFF. The chain combines TRBV11-3 with TRBJ2-2; 7 bases match TRBD1. Unmatched junction bases numbered 6, after V lost 7 bases and J lost 1 base. From germline, CDR1 is SGHNT and CDR2 YENEEA. This CDR3 spans 15 amino acids.

The rearrangement links TRBV5-4 to TRBJ1-2, with a possible D match to TRBD1 (6 bases). CDR1 and CDR2 (germline): SGHNT, YYREEE (reference sequence). There are 15 residues in the CDR3. Trimming shortened V by 4 bases and J by 1 base, and 14 bases separated the two germline ends. As DNA, the CDR3 is TGTGCCAGCAGCGCACCTCCAGGGGTTAACTATGGCTACACCTTC. Translating it yields CASSAPPGVNYGYTF.

The V gene is TRBV30, the J gene TRBJ1-5, with no clear D. The CDR3 is 13 residues long. Germline V CDR1 and CDR2: GTSNPN, SVGIG (reference sequence). Trimming removed 3 bases from V and 2 bases from J, with 8 bases in between. CDR3 in amino acids: CAWRDSRNQPQHF. In nucleotides, the CDR3 is TGTGCCTGGAGGGACTCGCGCAATCAGCCCCAGCATTTT.

The J gene is TRBJ2-5, the V gene TRBV6-5, with 11 bases identical to TRBD2. There are 13 residues in the CDR3. Germline V gene data show CDR1 as MNHEY and CDR2 as SVGAGI. Unmatched junction bases numbered 2, after V lost 6 bases and J lost 5 bases. The CDR3 is CASRLAGVETQYF. Here the CDR3 DNA reads TGTGCCAGCAGACTAGCGGGAGTGGAGACCCAGTACTTC.

The rearrangement joins TRBV3-1 (or the pseudogene TRBV3-2) to TRBJ2-7, with D tentatively TRBD2 (6 bases). This CDR3 is 13 amino acids long. The germline gives CDR1 LGHDT, CDR2 YNNKEL (reference sequence). With 5 bases removed from V and 4 bases from J, the gap between germline ends came to 12 bases. The CDR3 spells CASSNGGGYEQYF. The CDR3 bases are TGTGCCAGCAGCAACGGGGGTGGGTACGAGCAGTACTTC.

This sequence joins TRBV2 and TRBJ2-4, with 11 bases matching TRBD2. Germline V CDR1 and CDR2: SNHLY, FYNNEI. The trim removed 2 bases at V and 8 bases at J, leaving 14 bases unmatched. This CDR3 region has 18 residues. CDR3 amino acids: CASSEPLSSGRATYIQYF. CDR3 in DNA: TGTGCCAGCAGTGAACCCCTTAGTAGCGGGAGGGCCACATACATTCAGTACTTC.

CDR3 nucleotides: TGCGCCAGCAGCCGACCGGGACTAGCAGACAACAATGAGCAGTTCTTC. Translation gives CASSRPGLADNNEQFF. V is TRBV5-1 and J is TRBJ2-1; TRBD2 agrees at 9 bases. The CDR3 contains 16 residues. Per the germline V gene, CDR1 is SGHRS and CDR2 is YFSETQ. The V and J ends lost 4 bases and 5 bases, in that order; junction bases with no gene match: 10.

This clone was seen a single time. The chain couples TRBV28 to TRBJ1-3; D ambiguous. Trimming left V 3 bases short and J 4 bases short, with 4 bases between. Looked up from germline, CDR1 is MDHEN and CDR2 is SYDVKM. This CDR3 contains 12 residues. In DNA form, the CDR3 reads TGTGCCAGCAGTTTGTTAGGAAACACCATATATTTT. It translates to CASSLLGNTIYF.

J is TRBJ1-4 and V is TRBV19; unclear D gene. The CDR3 has 15 amino acids. The germline CDR1 and CDR2 sequences are LNHDA and SQIVND (reference sequence). V was pared by 6 bases and J by 0 bases, with 11 bases between. CDR3 in amino acids: CASRSERATNEKLFF. DNA for the CDR3: TGTGCCAGTAGGTCAGAGCGGGCAACTAATGAAAAACTGTTTTTT.

The chain links TRBV7-2 to TRBJ2-5; 7 nucleotides agree with TRBD1. The CDR3 runs to 14 residues. With 7 bases clipped from V and 2 bases from J, the junction kept 7 bases outside the gene matches. Germline CDR1 reads SGHTA; CDR2 reads FQGNSA. The CDR3 loop is CASKPTGVQETQYF. The CDR3 DNA is TGTGCCAGCAAACCAACAGGGGTTCAAGAGACCCAGTACTTC. Supplemented by reference TRBV7-2 and TRBJ2-5, the full variable domain reads GAGVSQSPSNKVTEKGKDVELRCDPISGHTALYWYRQSLGQGLEFLIYFQGNSAPDKSGLPSDRFSAERTGGSVSTLTIQRTQQEDSAVYLCASKPTGVQETQYFGPGTRLLVL.

V usage is TRBV27 and J usage is TRBJ2-3; 9 bases agree with TRBD2. Trimming cost V 6 bases and J 2 bases; bases outside gene matches: 3. The V gene's germline CDR1 is MNHEY and CDR2 SMNVEV (reference sequence). This CDR3 is built from 14 residues. CDR3 protein: CASSRLAVTDTQYF. The CDR3 DNA reads TGTGCCAGCAGCAGACTAGCGGTCACAGATACGCAGTATTTT.

The V and J genes are TRBV9 and TRBJ2-7; 8 nucleotides agree with TRBD1. The CDR3 totals 14 residues. V trimming: 3 bases; J trimming: 6 bases; junction bases outside the gene matches: 8. Per the germline V gene, CDR1 is SGDLS and CDR2 is YYNGEE. The CDR3 loop reads CASSDSRTGTEQYF. DNA for the CDR3: TGTGCCAGCAGCGACTCGAGGACAGGGACCGAGCAGTACTTC. Full variable domain (outside the CDR3, taken from reference TRBV9 and TRBJ2-7): DSGVTQTPKHLITATGQRVTLRCSPRSGDLSVYWYQQSLDQGLQFLIQYYNGEERAKGNILERFSAQQFPDLHSELNLSSLELGDSALYFCASSDSRTGTEQYFGPGTRLTVT.

This clone was seen a handful of times. The chain uses TRBV18 and TRBJ1-1, with 8 bases fitting TRBD1. V lost 3 bases to trimming and J lost 1 base; unmatched junction nucleotides: 7. Germline CDR1 reads KGHSH; CDR2 reads LQKENI. This CDR3 has 16 amino acids. The CDR3 region has the DNA TGTGCCAGCTCACCCTTTGGGGGACAGGAGAACACTGAAGCTTTCTTT. Translating gives CASSPFGGQENTEAFF. The variable domain in full, with the rest retrieved from reference TRBV18 and TRBJ1-1, is NAGVMQNPRHLVRRRGQEARLRCSPMKGHSHVYWYRQLPEEGLKFMVYLQKENIIDESGMPKERFSAEFPKEGPSILRIQQVVRGDSAAYFCASSPFGGQENTEAFFGQGTRLTVV.

This chain joins TRBV5-1 and TRBJ1-2; possibly TRBD1 for D (5 bases). With 4 bases removed from V and 4 bases from J, the gap between germline ends came to 14 bases. The germline V gene has CDR1 SGHRS and CDR2 YFSETQ. The length of the CDR3 is 14 residues. The CDR3 coding sequence is TGCGCCAGCAGCCCGGGGGGAATTCGCTATGGCTACACCTTC. Amino acids: CASSPGGIRYGYTF.

The chain recombines TRBV28 with TRBJ2-7; weak D call: TRBD2 (5 bases). Trimming stripped 6 bases from V and 5 bases from J, with 11 bases between. The CDR3 runs to 12 residues. Germline V CDR1 and CDR2: MDHEN, SYDVKM. This CDR3 is CASSGGLDEQYF. The CDR3 DNA is TGTGCCAGCAGCGGAGGATTAGACGAGCAGTACTTC. Based on the CDR3 plus reference TRBV28 and TRBJ2-7, the full variable domain is DVKVTQSSRYLVKRTGEKVFLECVQDMDHENMFWYRQDPGLGLRLIYFSYDVKMKEKGDIPEGYSVSREKKERFSLILESASTNQTSMYLCASSGGLDEQYFGPGTRLTVT.

The rearrangement joins TRBV4-1 to TRBJ2-3; the match to TRBD2 covers 10 bases. This CDR3 comprises 17 residues. The germline CDR1 and CDR2 sequences are MGHRA and YSYEKL. After removal of 4 bases from V and 3 bases from J, the junction contained 10 bases not matched to a gene. The CDR3 nucleotides are TGCGCCAGCAGCCCTATTGACGGACTAGCGGTGACAGATACGCAGTATTTT. It yields the protein CASSPIDGLAVTDTQYF.

The chain is built from TRBV11-3 and TRBJ2-1; TRBD2 matches at 7 bases. There are 17 residues in the CDR3. Germline V lookup: CDR1 SGHNT, CDR2 YENEEA. After removal of 0 bases from V and 4 bases from J, the junction contained 9 bases not matched to a gene. The chain's CDR3 is CASSLDPAGEGYNEQFF. As DNA, the CDR3 is TGTGCCAGCAGCTTAGATCCGGCGGGAGAAGGGTACAATGAGCAGTTCTTC.